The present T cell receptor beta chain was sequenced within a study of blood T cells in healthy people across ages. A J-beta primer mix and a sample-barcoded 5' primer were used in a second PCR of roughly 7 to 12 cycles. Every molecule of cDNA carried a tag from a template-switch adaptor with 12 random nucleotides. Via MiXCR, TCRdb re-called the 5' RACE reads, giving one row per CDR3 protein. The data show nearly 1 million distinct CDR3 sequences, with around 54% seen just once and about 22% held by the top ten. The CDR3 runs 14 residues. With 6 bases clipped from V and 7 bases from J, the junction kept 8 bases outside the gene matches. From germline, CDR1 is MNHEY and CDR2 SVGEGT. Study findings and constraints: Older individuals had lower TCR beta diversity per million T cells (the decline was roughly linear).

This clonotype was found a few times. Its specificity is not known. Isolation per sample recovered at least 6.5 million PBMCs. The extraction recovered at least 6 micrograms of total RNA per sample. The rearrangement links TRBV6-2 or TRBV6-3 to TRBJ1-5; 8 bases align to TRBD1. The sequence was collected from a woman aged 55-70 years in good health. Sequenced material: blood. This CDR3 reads CASRGTGGEQPQHF. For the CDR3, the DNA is TGTGCCAGCAGGGGGACAGGAGGCGAGCAGCCCCAGCATTTT.